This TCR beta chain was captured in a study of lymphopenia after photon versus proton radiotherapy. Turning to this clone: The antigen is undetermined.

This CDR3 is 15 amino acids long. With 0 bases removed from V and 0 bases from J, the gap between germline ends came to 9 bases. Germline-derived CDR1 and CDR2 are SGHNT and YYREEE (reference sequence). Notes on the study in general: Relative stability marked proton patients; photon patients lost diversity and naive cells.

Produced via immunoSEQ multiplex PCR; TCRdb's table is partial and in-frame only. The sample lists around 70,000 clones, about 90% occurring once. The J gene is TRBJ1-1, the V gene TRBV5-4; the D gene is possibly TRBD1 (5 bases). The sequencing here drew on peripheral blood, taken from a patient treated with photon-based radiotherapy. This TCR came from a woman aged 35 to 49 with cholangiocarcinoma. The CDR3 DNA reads TGTGCCAGCAGCTTGGTGGGGACCATGAACACTGAAGCTTTCTTT. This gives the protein CASSLVGTMNTEAFF.